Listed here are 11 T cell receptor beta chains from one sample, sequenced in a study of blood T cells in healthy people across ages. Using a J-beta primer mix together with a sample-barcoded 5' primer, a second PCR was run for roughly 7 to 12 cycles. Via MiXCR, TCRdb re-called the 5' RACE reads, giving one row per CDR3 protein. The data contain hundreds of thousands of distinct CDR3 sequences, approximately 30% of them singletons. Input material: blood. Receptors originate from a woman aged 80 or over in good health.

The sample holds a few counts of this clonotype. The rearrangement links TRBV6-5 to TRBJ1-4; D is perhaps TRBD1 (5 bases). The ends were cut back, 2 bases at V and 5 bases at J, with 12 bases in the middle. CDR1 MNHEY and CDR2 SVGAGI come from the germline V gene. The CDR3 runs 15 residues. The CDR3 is CASSYKWDSNEKLFF. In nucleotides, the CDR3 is TGTGCCAGCAGTTACAAATGGGACTCAAATGAAAAACTGTTTTTT.

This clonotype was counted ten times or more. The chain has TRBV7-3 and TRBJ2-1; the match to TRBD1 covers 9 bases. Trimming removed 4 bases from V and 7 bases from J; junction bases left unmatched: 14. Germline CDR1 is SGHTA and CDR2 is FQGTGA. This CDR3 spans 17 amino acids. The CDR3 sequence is CASSSQPPGQGGNEQFF. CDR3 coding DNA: TGTGCCAGCAGCTCCCAACCACCGGGACAGGGAGGTAATGAGCAGTTCTTC.

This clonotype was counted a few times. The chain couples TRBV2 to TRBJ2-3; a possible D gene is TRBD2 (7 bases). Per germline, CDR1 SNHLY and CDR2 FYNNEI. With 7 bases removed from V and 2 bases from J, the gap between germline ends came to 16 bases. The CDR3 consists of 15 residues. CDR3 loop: CASTKRGGDTDTQYF. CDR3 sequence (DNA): TGTGCCAGCACCAAAAGGGGGGGTGACACAGATACGCAGTATTTT.

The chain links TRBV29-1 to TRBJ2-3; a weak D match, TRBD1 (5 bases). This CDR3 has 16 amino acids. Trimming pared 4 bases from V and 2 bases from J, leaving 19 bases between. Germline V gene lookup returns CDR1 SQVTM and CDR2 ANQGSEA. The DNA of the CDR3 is TGCAGCGTTGGATCTTTGGGCAGGGATCCCACAGATACGCAGTATTTT. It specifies CSVGSLGRDPTDTQYF.

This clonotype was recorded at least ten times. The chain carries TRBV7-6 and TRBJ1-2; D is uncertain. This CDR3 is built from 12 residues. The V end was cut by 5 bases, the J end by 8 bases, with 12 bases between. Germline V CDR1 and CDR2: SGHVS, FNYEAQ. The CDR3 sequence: CASSDGIWGYTF. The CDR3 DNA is TGTGCCAGCAGCGACGGGATTTGGGGCTACACCTTC.

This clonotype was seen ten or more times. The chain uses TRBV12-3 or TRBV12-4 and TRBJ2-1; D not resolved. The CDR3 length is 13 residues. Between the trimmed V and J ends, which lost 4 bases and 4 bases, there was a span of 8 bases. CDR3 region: CASSSYRYNEQFF. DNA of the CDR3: TGTGCCAGCAGTTCGTACCGATACAATGAGCAGTTCTTC.

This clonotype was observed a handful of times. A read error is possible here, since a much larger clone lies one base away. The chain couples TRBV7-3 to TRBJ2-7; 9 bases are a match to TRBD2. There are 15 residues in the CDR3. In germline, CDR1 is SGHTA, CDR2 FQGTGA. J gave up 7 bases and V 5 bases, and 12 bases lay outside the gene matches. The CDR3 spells CASSERGAYYNEQYF. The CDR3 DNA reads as TGTGCCAGCAGCGAGCGGGGGGCCTACTACAATGAGCAGTACTTC.

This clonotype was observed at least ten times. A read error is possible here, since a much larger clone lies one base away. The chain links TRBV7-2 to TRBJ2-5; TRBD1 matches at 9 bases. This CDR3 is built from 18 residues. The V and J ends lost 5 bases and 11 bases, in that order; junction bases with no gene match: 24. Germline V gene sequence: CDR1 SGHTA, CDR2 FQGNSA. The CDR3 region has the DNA TGTGCCAGCAGCCCTGGCGGGGGACAGGGCTCTTTTAGGAATGAGCAGTACTTC. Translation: CASSPGGGQGSFRNEQYF.

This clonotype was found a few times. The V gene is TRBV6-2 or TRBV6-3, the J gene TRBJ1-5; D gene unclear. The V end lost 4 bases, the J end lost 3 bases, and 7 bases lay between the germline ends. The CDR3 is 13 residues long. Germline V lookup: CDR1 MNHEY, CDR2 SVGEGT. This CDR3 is CASSSFLNQPQHF. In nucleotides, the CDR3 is TGTGCCAGCAGTTCGTTCCTCAATCAGCCCCAGCATTTT.

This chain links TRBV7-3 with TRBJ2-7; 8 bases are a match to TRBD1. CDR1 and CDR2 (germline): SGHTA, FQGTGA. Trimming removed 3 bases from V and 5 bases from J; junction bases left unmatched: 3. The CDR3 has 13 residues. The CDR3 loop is CASSLGQANEQYF. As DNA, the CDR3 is TGTGCCAGCAGCTTGGGACAGGCGAACGAGCAGTACTTC.

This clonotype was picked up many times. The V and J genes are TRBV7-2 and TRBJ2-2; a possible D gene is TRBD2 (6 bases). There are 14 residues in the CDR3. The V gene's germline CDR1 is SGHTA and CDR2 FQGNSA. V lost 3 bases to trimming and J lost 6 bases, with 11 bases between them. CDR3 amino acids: CASSLGGNAGELFF. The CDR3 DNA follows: TGTGCCAGCAGCTTGGGGGGTAATGCCGGGGAGCTGTTTTTT. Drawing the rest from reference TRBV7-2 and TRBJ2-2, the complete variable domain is GAGVSQSPSNKVTEKGKDVELRCDPISGHTALYWYRQSLGQGLEFLIYFQGNSAPDKSGLPSDRFSAERTGGSVSTLTIQRTQQEDSAVYLCASSLGGNAGELFFGEGSRLTVL.